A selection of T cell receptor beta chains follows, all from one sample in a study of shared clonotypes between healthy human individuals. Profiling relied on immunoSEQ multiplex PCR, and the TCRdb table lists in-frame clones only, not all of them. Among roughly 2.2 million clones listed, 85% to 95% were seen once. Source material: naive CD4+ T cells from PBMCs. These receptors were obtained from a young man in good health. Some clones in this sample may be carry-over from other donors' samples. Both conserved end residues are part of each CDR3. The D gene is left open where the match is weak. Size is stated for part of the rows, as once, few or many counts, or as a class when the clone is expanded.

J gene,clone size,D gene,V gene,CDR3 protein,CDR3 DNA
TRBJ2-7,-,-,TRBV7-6,CASRATGTYEQYF,TGTGCCAGCAGGGCGACAGGCACCTACGAGCAGTACTTC
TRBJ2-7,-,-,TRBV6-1,CASSDPGEVASYEQYF,TGTGCCAGCAGTGACCCGGGTGAGGTTGCCTCCTACGAGCAGTACTTC
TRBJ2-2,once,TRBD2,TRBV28,CASSPNGLAGGNRGTGELFF,TGTGCCAGCAGTCCCAATGGACTAGCGGGAGGGAACCGTGGCACCGGGGAGCTGTTTTTT
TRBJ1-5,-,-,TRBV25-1,CATKRGGSSSNQPQHF,TGTGCCACCAAGAGGGGGGGTAGTTCCAGCAATCAGCCCCAGCATTTT
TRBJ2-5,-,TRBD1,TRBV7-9,CASSAPGGSQETQYF,TGTGCCAGCAGCGCCCCAGGGGGCTCTCAAGAGACCCAGTACTTC
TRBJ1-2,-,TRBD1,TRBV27,CASSDRVGLGGYTF,TGTGCCAGCAGTGACAGGGTGGGTCTGGGCGGCTACACCTTC
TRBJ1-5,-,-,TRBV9,CASSVLGGNGPQHF,TGTGCCAGCAGCGTATTAGGTGGGAATGGGCCCCAGCATTTT
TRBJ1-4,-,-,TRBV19,CASSIGGGGEKLFF,TGTGCCAGTAGTATCGGAGGGGGAGGAGAAAAACTGTTTTTT
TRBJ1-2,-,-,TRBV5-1,CASSLGQAAYYTF,TGCGCCAGCAGCTTGGGACAGGCGGCCTATTACACCTTC
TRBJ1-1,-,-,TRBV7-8,CASSWDRGLNTEAFF,TGTGCCAGCAGCTGGGACCGGGGGCTAAACACTGAAGCTTTCTTT
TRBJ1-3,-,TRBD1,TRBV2,CASSVGTGKGDGNTIYF,TGTGCCAGCAGTGTCGGGACAGGGAAAGGGGATGGAAACACCATATATTTT
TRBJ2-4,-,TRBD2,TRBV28,CASYDSSGRDQNIQYF,TGTGCCAGCTATGATTCTAGCGGGAGAGACCAAAACATTCAGTACTTC
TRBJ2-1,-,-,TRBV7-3,CASSDLGGYQGLFF,TGTGCCAGCAGCGATCTCGGGGGCTACCAGGGTCTGTTCTTC
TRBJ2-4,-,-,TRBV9,CASSPGDFRNIQYF,TGTGCCAGCAGCCCCGGGGACTTTCGAAACATTCAGTACTTC
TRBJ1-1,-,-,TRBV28,CASKSNTEAFF,TGTGCCAGCAAATCGAACACTGAAGCTTTCTTT
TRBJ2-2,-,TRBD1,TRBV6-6,CASRPRTGSNTGELFF,TGTGCCAGCAGACCCCGGACAGGTTCGAACACCGGGGAGCTGTTTTTT